One and the same sample provided the 23 T cell receptor beta chains below, sequenced in a study of blood T cell repertoires in COVID-19. Method: immunoSEQ multiplex PCR; TCRdb's copy keeps in-frame clones and lacks some. Of fewer than 25,000 clones in the sample, about 88% were seen once. Sequences were obtained from peripheral blood. These receptors all come from a human donor in a cohort sampled during active COVID-19. The donor label of this sample is uncertain.

The chain is built from TRBV27 and TRBJ2-2; D remains ambiguous. Germline V gene sequence: CDR1 MNHEY, CDR2 SMNVEV (reference sequence). The CDR3 covers 17 residues. V lost 5 bases and J lost 4, with 20 bases in between. The CDR3 spells CASSTRPPAVSTGELFF. CDR3 coding DNA: TGTGCCAGCAGTACGAGACCCCCCGCGGTGAGCACCGGGGAGCTGTTTTTT.

V usage is TRBV18 and J usage is TRBJ2-1; D unresolved. The CDR3 covers 12 residues. V gave up 5 bases and J gave up 8 bases, with 10 bases separating them. CDR1 and CDR2 (germline): KGHSH, LQKENI. CDR3 region: CASSLLRDEQFF. The CDR3 DNA reads as TGTGCCAGCTCATTGCTCCGCGATGAGCAGTTCTTC.

The CDR3 reads CASSRTGGVNTEAFF. CDR3 DNA sequence: TGTGCCAGCAGCCGGACAGGGGGAGTTAACACTGAAGCTTTCTTT. This chain uses TRBV5-6 with TRBJ1-1; 10 positions agree with TRBD1. Trimming removed 4 bases from V and 2 bases from J; junction bases left unmatched: 5. CDR3 length equals 15 residues. Germline V CDR1 and CDR2: SGHDT, YYEEEE. The full variable domain, with the rest looked up from reference TRBV5-6 and TRBJ1-1, is DAGVTQSPTHLIKTRGQQVTLRCSPKSGHDTVSWYQQALGQGPQFIFQYYEEEERQRGNFPDRFSGHQFPNYSSELNVNALLLGDSALYLCASSRTGGVNTEAFFGQGTRLTVV.

This clone was seen a few times. The chain recombines TRBV10-1 with TRBJ2-7, with 8 bases lining up with TRBD2. Per the germline V gene, CDR1 is WNHNN and CDR2 is SYGVQD (reference sequence). The CDR3 covers 14 residues. V shed 5 bases, J shed 0 bases, and the junction held 3 bases outside the gene matches. CDR3 in DNA: TGCGCCAGCAGTAGCGGGAGCCGCTCCTACGAGCAGTACTTC. Protein sequence: CASSSGSRSYEQYF.

V is TRBV19 and J is TRBJ2-3; 7 positions match TRBD2. J gave up 8 bases and V 4 bases, and 6 bases lay outside the gene matches. The CDR3 sequence is 13 residues long. Germline loops: CDR1 LNHDA, CDR2 SQIVND (reference sequence). The CDR3: CASSTSRGSTQYF. CDR3 sequence (DNA): TGTGCCAGTAGTACCAGTCGCGGGAGTACGCAGTATTTT.

This clone appeared a few times. The chain combines TRBV5-1 with TRBJ2-2; 14 bases line up with TRBD2. Germline V gives CDR1 SGHRS, CDR2 YFSETQ. This CDR3 is built from 18 residues. V shed 0 bases and J 2 bases; nucleotides not matched to a gene: 3. CDR3 nucleotide sequence: TGCGCCAGCAGCTTGGGACTAGCGGGAGGGTCAAACACCGGGGAGCTGTTTTTT. Protein product: CASSLGLAGGSNTGELFF.

The CDR3: CASSPRDRANEQYF. The CDR3 bases are TGTGCCAGCAGCCCCCGGGACAGGGCCAACGAGCAGTACTTC. V is TRBV9 and J is TRBJ2-7; TRBD1 aligns across 9 bases. CDR3 length: 14 amino acids. Looked up from germline, CDR1 is SGDLS and CDR2 is YYNGEE. Trimming took 4 bases from V and 5 from J; bases not matched to a gene: 7.

There are a few counts of this clone. The genes are TRBV11-3 and TRBJ2-3; TRBD2 agrees at 10 bases. The J segment lost 5 bases and the V segment lost 2 bases, leaving 10 bases of the junction unmatched. Germline V CDR1 and CDR2: SGHNT, YENEEA. The CDR3 runs 17 residues. The CDR3 bases are TGTGCCAGCAGCTTACGCTTCGTAGCGGGAGGTATAGATACGCAGTATTTT. This translates into CASSLRFVAGGIDTQYF.

The chain joins TRBV2 to TRBJ2-2; D may be TRBD2 (5 bases). Germline V gene sequence: CDR1 SNHLY, CDR2 FYNNEI. This CDR3 has 16 amino acids. V was shortened by 3 bases and J by 5 bases, with 16 bases between the two germline ends. The DNA of the CDR3 is TGTGCCAGCAGTGATCGGGGAGTAGTGGGGACCGGGGAGCTGTTTTTT. The encoded protein is CASSDRGVVGTGELFF.

The V and J genes are TRBV15 and TRBJ2-1; 8 bases align to TRBD1. The germline V gene encodes CDR1 LNHNV and CDR2 YYDKDF (reference sequence). J was trimmed by 7 bases and V by 0 bases; bases with no gene match: 14. This CDR3 is built from 18 residues. The CDR3 DNA reads TGTGCCACCAGCAGAGATGATTTCGGCAGGGGGCATTGGAATGAGCAGTTCTTC. Protein sequence: CATSRDDFGRGHWNEQFF. Complete variable domain (other parts from reference TRBV15 and TRBJ2-1): DAMVIQNPRYQVTQFGKPVTLSCSQTLNHNVMYWYQQKSSQAPKLLFHYYDKDFNNEADTPDNFQSRRPNTSFCFLDIRSPGLGDTAMYLCATSRDDFGRGHWNEQFFGPGTRLTVL.

This chain links TRBV5-1 with TRBJ1-4, with D possibly TRBD1 on 5 matching bases. The CDR3 runs to 15 residues. The germline V gene encodes CDR1 SGHRS and CDR2 YFSETQ. V lost 3 bases, J lost 7 bases, and 16 bases lay in between. The CDR3 sequence: CASSWAGTDAEKLFF. CDR3 in DNA: TGCGCCAGCAGCTGGGCGGGGACGGACGCTGAAAAACTGTTTTTT.

This clone was seen only a few times. This chain links TRBV7-6 with TRBJ2-7; TRBD1 is a possible D gene (5 bases). V was trimmed by 1 base and J by 0 bases, leaving 7 bases between them. The germline V gene has CDR1 SGHVS and CDR2 FNYEAQ. The CDR3 covers 14 residues. CDR3 sequence: CASSLDRSSYEQYF. As DNA, the CDR3 is TGTGCCAGCAGCTTAGACAGGAGCTCCTACGAGCAGTACTTC.

The chain is built from TRBV5-1 and TRBJ1-3, with a possible D match to TRBD1 (6 bases). V shed 1 base and J shed 1 base, with 9 bases lying between them. Per germline, CDR1 SGHRS and CDR2 YFSETQ. The CDR3 is made up of 15 amino acids. CDR3 DNA sequence: TGCGCCAGCAGCTTGTCAGGGGCTTCTGGAAACACCATATATTTT. The encoded protein is CASSLSGASGNTIYF.

This clone was picked up one time. A junction boundary mismatches the germline segment, possibly from a read error. Additional DNA sequences in this sample encode the identical CDR3. This chain connects TRBV19 to TRBJ1-2, with a possible D match to TRBD1 (5 bases). The CDR3 loop spans 16 amino acids. CDR1 is LNHDA, CDR2 SQIVND, per germline (reference sequence). The chain's CDR3 is CASSPRDFPPNYGYTF. As DNA, the CDR3 is TGTGCCAGTAGTCCGAGGGACTTCCCCCCCAACTATGGTTACACCTTC.

The rearrangement links TRBV5-1 to TRBJ2-3, with 8 bases lining up with TRBD2. The CDR3 contains 17 residues. The junction had 10 bases not matched to a gene; V was cut back by 4 bases and J by 0 bases. CDR1 and CDR2 (germline): SGHRS, YFSETQ. The CDR3 DNA is TGCGCCAGCAGCCGGTGGGGGAGCGGGAGTAGCACAGATACGCAGTATTTT. Translating it yields CASSRWGSGSSTDTQYF.

The J gene is TRBJ1-6, the V gene TRBV2, with a tentative D call TRBD1 (6 bases). CDR1 is SNHLY, CDR2 FYNNEI, per germline. V lost 7 bases, J lost 9 bases, and 16 bases lay in between. The CDR3 covers 14 residues. The CDR3 sequence: CASTKTGSVSPLHF. The CDR3, as DNA: TGTGCCAGCACCAAGACAGGCTCGGTTTCACCCCTCCACTTT.

This chain links TRBV6-5 with TRBJ2-7; TRBD2 might be the D (5 bases). The V gene lost 6 bases and the J gene lost 6 bases, with 12 bases spanning the gap. The CDR3 extends over 12 amino acids. The germline V gene has CDR1 MNHEY and CDR2 SVGAGI. Here the CDR3 reads CASSQLAGEQYF. CDR3 DNA sequence: TGTGCCAGCAGCCAACTTGCGGGCGAGCAGTACTTC.

V is TRBV27 and J is TRBJ2-7, with D perhaps matching TRBD2 (5 bases). With 3 bases removed from V and 3 bases from J, the gap between germline ends came to 15 bases. Germline CDR1 reads MNHEY; CDR2 reads SMNVEV (reference sequence). This CDR3 has 15 residues. The CDR3 loop reads CASSFKAEPLYEQYF. The CDR3 DNA reads as TGTGCCAGCAGTTTTAAAGCGGAGCCGCTCTACGAGCAGTACTTC.

The J gene is TRBJ1-2, the V gene TRBV7-8, with D hard to call. The CDR3 contains 14 residues. Germline V gene lookup returns CDR1 SGHVS and CDR2 FQNEAQ. The V and J ends lost 1 base and 0 bases respectively, with 6 bases between them. DNA for the CDR3: TGTGCCAGCAGCTTAGGGAGGACTAACTATGGCTACACCTTC. This codes for CASSLGRTNYGYTF. The full variable domain, completed using reference TRBV7-8 and TRBJ1-2, is GAGVSQSPRYKVAKRGQDVALRCDPISGHVSLFWYQQALGQGPEFLTYFQNEAQLDKSGLPSDRFFAERPEGSVSTLKIQRTQQEDSAVYLCASSLGRTNYGYTFGSGTRLTVV.

This chain connects TRBV4-1 to TRBJ2-1; TRBD2 agrees at 7 bases. This CDR3 region has 15 residues. The V gene's germline CDR1 is MGHRA and CDR2 YSYEKL. The V segment lost 7 bases and the J segment 6 bases; nucleotides outside the gene matches: 12. The CDR3 region has the DNA TGCGCCAGCAAGGTAACTAGCGTCGCCCTCAATGAGCAGTTCTTC. This gives the protein CASKVTSVALNEQFF.

V is TRBV30 and J is TRBJ2-1, with 8 bases that match TRBD2. CDR1 is GTSNPN, CDR2 SVGIG, per germline (reference sequence). Losses at the gene ends were 4 bases for V and 8 bases for J; bases not matched to a gene: 13. The CDR3 has 15 residues. DNA of the CDR3: TGTGCCTGGAATCAGCGGGAGTACTCCCCGGATGAGCAGTTCTTC. Protein sequence: CAWNQREYSPDEQFF.

The rearrangement uses TRBV6-4 and TRBJ1-5; 11 bases line up with TRBD1. Trimming removed 1 base from V and 4 bases from J; junction bases left unmatched: 12. CDR1 and CDR2 from the germline V gene are MRHNA and SNTAGT. This CDR3 region has 19 residues. DNA for the CDR3: TGTGCCAGCAGTGACTTGAAAGTAGGACAGGGGGCGCAAAATCAGCCCCAGCATTTT. Its translation: CASSDLKVGQGAQNQPQHF.

CDR3 bases: TGTGCCAGTTACGACAGGGTCGGCAATGAGCAGTTCTTC. Amino acid sequence: CASYDRVGNEQFF. This chain connects TRBV19 to TRBJ2-1; the match to TRBD1 covers 7 bases. Germline V gives CDR1 LNHDA, CDR2 SQIVND (reference sequence). V gave up 8 bases and J gave up 6 bases; unmatched junction bases: 7. The CDR3 is 13 residues long.